This record looks at one TCR beta chain sequence and its context. Its antigen remains unknown. Per germline, CDR1 ENHRY and CDR2 SYGVKD. The ends lost 7 bases at V and 5 bases at J; junction bases unmatched: 0. The CDR3 spans 12 residues. The data belong to a study of beta chain features in type 1 diabetes. General study findings and limits: Shorter templates might be favored by PCR, and equally so in patients and in controls. Possibly, sequencing cDNA over-represented cells that had high TCR expression levels. Whether TCRB rearrangement is influenced by HLA type was left unresolved in this analysis. In type 1 diabetes patients, VDJ junctions had fewer insertions; deletions at these junctions were more frequent.

Expressed TCRB transcripts were sequenced after all isolated RNA was converted to cDNA. Sequenced by immunoSEQ multiplex PCR; TCRdb stores in-frame clones only, minus some. The sample includes about 260,000 clones, over 65% of them seen just once. This sequence was found in a man under 40 in good health. The rearrangement uses TRBV10-3 and TRBJ2-1, with 9 nucleotides matching TRBD2. The sample was naive CD4+ T cells from blood. CDR3: CAITSGNNEQFF. CDR3 coding DNA: TGTGCCATCACTAGCGGGAACAATGAGCAGTTCTTC.